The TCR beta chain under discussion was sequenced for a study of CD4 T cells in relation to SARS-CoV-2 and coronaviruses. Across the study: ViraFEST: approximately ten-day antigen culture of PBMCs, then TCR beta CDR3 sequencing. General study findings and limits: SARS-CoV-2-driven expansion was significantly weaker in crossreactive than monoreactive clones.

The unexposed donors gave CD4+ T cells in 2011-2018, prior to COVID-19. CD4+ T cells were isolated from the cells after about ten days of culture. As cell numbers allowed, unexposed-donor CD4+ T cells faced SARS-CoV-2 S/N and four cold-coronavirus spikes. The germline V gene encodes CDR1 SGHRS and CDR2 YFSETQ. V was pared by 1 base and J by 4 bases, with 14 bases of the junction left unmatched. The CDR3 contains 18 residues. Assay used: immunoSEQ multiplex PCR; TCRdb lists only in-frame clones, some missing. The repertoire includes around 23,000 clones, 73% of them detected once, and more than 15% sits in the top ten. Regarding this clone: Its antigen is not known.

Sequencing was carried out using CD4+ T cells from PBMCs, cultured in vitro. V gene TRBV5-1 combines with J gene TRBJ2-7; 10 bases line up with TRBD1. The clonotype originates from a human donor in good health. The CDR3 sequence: CASSLTGTGARGNYEQYF. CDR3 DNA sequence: TGCGCCAGCAGCTTGACAGGGACAGGGGCCCGGGGGAATTACGAGCAGTACTTC.